Listed below are T cell receptor beta chains from one sample, sequenced in a study of T-cell memory formation after mild COVID-19. TCRdb reanalysed the 5' RACE reads using MiXCR and keeps one entry per CDR3 protein. Of approximately 50,000 distinct CDR3 sequences listed, approximately 9% are singletons. Sequencing was done on a sample of PBMCs or a T cell subset sorted from them (not recorded which). Receptors were obtained from an adult woman who had mild COVID-19 (a few samples of this study predate the infection). Cell type and time point are not known. Both conserved end residues are part of each CDR3. The order of the fields is J gene, clone size, D gene, V gene, CDR3 DNA, CDR3 protein. The D gene is left open where the match is weak. Some rows mark clone size as missing; the rest say once, few, many or name a class of expanded clone.

j_gene: TRBJ1-1
abundance: many
d_gene: .
v_gene: TRBV6-2/TRBV6-3
CDR3nt: TGTGCCAGCAGCGACCCGGGGTGGAGCACTGAAGCTTTCTTT
CDR3aa: CASSDPGWSTEAFF

j_gene: TRBJ2-7
abundance: many
d_gene: TRBD2
v_gene: TRBV6-2/TRBV6-3
CDR3nt: TGTGCCAGCAGTCTCTGGACTAGCGGGAGACTTTTTGTGGGCGAGCAGTACTTC
CDR3aa: CASSLWTSGRLFVGEQYF

j_gene: TRBJ2-7
abundance: many
d_gene: .
v_gene: TRBV10-3
CDR3nt: TGTGCCATCACCCCCGGCCTAGAGGGTTACTTCGAGCAGTACTTC
CDR3aa: CAITPGLEGYFEQYF

j_gene: TRBJ2-5
abundance: .
d_gene: .
v_gene: TRBV3-1
CDR3nt: TGTGCCAGCAGCCAAAGCAGAGAGACCCAGTACTTC
CDR3aa: CASSQSRETQYF

j_gene: TRBJ2-1
abundance: many
d_gene: .
v_gene: TRBV12-3/TRBV12-4
CDR3nt: TGTGCCAGCAGATATAGCGCCTTGGGGGGACAGAGAAGCTCCTACAATGAGCAGTTCTTC
CDR3aa: CASRYSALGGQRSSYNEQFF

j_gene: TRBJ1-6
abundance: .
d_gene: TRBD1
v_gene: TRBV30
CDR3nt: TGTGCCTGGAGTCCGGGACAGGGGCCCTATTCACCCCTCCACTTT
CDR3aa: CAWSPGQGPYSPLHF

j_gene: TRBJ1-1
abundance: .
d_gene: .
v_gene: TRBV6-2/TRBV6-3
CDR3nt: TGTGCCAGCAGTTACTCGGGACTTCCAGGGGACACTGAAGCTTTCTTT
CDR3aa: CASSYSGLPGDTEAFF

j_gene: TRBJ1-1
abundance: few
d_gene: .
v_gene: TRBV20-1
CDR3nt: TGCAGTGCTAGAGATGCGACCAGGGGGAACACTGAAGCTTTCTTT
CDR3aa: CSARDATRGNTEAFF

j_gene: TRBJ2-1
abundance: .
d_gene: .
v_gene: TRBV21-1
CDR3nt: TGTGCCAGCAGCAAATGCCCCTGGAAGGGCGAAGATGAGCAGTTCTTC
CDR3aa: CASSKCPWKGEDEQFF

j_gene: TRBJ2-5
abundance: many
d_gene: .
v_gene: TRBV9
CDR3nt: TGTGCCAGCAGCGAGCAGGAGTCAGAGACCCAGTACTTC
CDR3aa: CASSEQESETQYF

j_gene: TRBJ2-3
abundance: many
d_gene: .
v_gene: TRBV7-3
CDR3nt: TGTGCCAGCAGCTTTGTACCGGGGGCGCCGGATACGCAGTATTTT
CDR3aa: CASSFVPGAPDTQYF

j_gene: TRBJ2-5
abundance: .
d_gene: .
v_gene: TRBV27
CDR3nt: TGTGCCAGCAGTTCCACACAGGAGACCCAGTACTTC
CDR3aa: CASSSTQETQYF

j_gene: TRBJ2-2
abundance: few
d_gene: .
v_gene: TRBV30
CDR3nt: TGTGCCTGGAGTGTACGGTGGAGCGGGAACACCGGGGAGCTGTTTTTT
CDR3aa: CAWSVRWSGNTGELFF

j_gene: TRBJ2-1
abundance: many
d_gene: TRBD2
v_gene: TRBV7-2
CDR3nt: TGTGCCAGCACCCCAAGCCCGGGACTAGCGGCAATTAAGCAGTTCTTC
CDR3aa: CASTPSPGLAAIKQFF

j_gene: TRBJ2-5
abundance: many
d_gene: .
v_gene: TRBV5-1
CDR3nt: TGCGCCAGCAGCCCCGGGACGGTCCAAGAGACCCAGTACTTC
CDR3aa: CASSPGTVQETQYF

j_gene: TRBJ1-1
abundance: .
d_gene: TRBD1
v_gene: TRBV2
CDR3nt: TGTGCCAGCAGAAAGGACAGGCTTTCTGAAGCTTTCTTT
CDR3aa: CASRKDRLSEAFF

j_gene: TRBJ2-5
abundance: few
d_gene: .
v_gene: TRBV5-6
CDR3nt: TGTGCCAGCAGCTTGAGGGCACTACAAGAGACCCAGTACTTC
CDR3aa: CASSLRALQETQYF

j_gene: TRBJ1-2
abundance: few
d_gene: .
v_gene: TRBV6-2/TRBV6-3
CDR3nt: TGTGCCAGCAGTCCACGAAGGACCTTTGAAATCTATGGCTACACCTTC
CDR3aa: CASSPRRTFEIYGYTF

j_gene: TRBJ1-1
abundance: .
d_gene: .
v_gene: TRBV5-6
CDR3nt: TGTGCCAGCAGCTTTAAGTGGGCTGTCGGGCGAGACACTGAAGCTTTCTTT
CDR3aa: CASSFKWAVGRDTEAFF

j_gene: TRBJ1-6
abundance: .
d_gene: .
v_gene: TRBV20-1
CDR3nt: TGCAGTGCCTCCAGGGAAGGATTGGGATCACCCCTCCACTTT
CDR3aa: CSASREGLGSPLHF

j_gene: TRBJ1-2
abundance: .
d_gene: .
v_gene: TRBV2
CDR3nt: TGTGCCAGCAGCCTGGGACCCGACTATGGCTACACCTTC
CDR3aa: CASSLGPDYGYTF

j_gene: TRBJ2-5
abundance: .
d_gene: TRBD2
v_gene: TRBV6-5
CDR3nt: TGTGCCAGCAGTTACTCGGGACTAGCGGGGGGGCCGGAGACCCAGTACTTC
CDR3aa: CASSYSGLAGGPETQYF

j_gene: TRBJ1-6
abundance: few
d_gene: .
v_gene: TRBV20-1
CDR3nt: TGCAGTGCTAATATGCGGGGGGATTCACCCCTCCACTTT
CDR3aa: CSANMRGDSPLHF

j_gene: TRBJ1-2
abundance: few
d_gene: .
v_gene: TRBV12-3/TRBV12-4
CDR3nt: TGTGCCAGCATCCGAACAGGGAACTATGGCTACACCTTC
CDR3aa: CASIRTGNYGYTF

j_gene: TRBJ2-3
abundance: few
d_gene: TRBD2
v_gene: TRBV20-1
CDR3nt: TGCAGTGCTAGAGAAGGGACTAGTAGCACAGATACGCAGTATTTT
CDR3aa: CSAREGTSSTDTQYF

j_gene: TRBJ2-7
abundance: many
d_gene: TRBD2
v_gene: TRBV7-2
CDR3nt: TGTGCCAGCAGCTTAGAGGGCGGGAGCTCCTACGAGCAGTACTTC
CDR3aa: CASSLEGGSSYEQYF

j_gene: TRBJ1-1
abundance: .
d_gene: TRBD1
v_gene: TRBV4-2
CDR3nt: TGTGCCAGCAGCCAGGGACAGGGGGCGGGAGGCACTGAAGCTTTCTTT
CDR3aa: CASSQGQGAGGTEAFF

j_gene: TRBJ1-2
abundance: .
d_gene: TRBD1
v_gene: TRBV7-3
CDR3nt: TGTGCCAGCAGCCCCGGGACAGGGGGGTCCAGCTACACCTTC
CDR3aa: CASSPGTGGSSYTF

j_gene: TRBJ2-1
abundance: .
d_gene: .
v_gene: TRBV9
CDR3nt: TGTGCCAGCAGCGTAGCTACTGGAAATGAGCAGTTCTTC
CDR3aa: CASSVATGNEQFF

j_gene: TRBJ1-1
abundance: many
d_gene: .
v_gene: TRBV11-2
CDR3nt: TGTGCCAGCAGCCTCGGCGGGGCGATAGTGGACACTGAAGCTTTCTTT
CDR3aa: CASSLGGAIVDTEAFF

j_gene: TRBJ2-7
abundance: few
d_gene: TRBD1
v_gene: TRBV5-4
CDR3nt: TGTGCCAGCAGCACTGGACAGGGGGCTCCAAATAACTACGAGCAGTACTTC
CDR3aa: CASSTGQGAPNNYEQYF

j_gene: TRBJ2-7
abundance: .
d_gene: TRBD1
v_gene: TRBV5-5
CDR3nt: TGTGCCAGCAGCAGGGAACCGGGACAGGGTCGCTACGAGCAGTACTTC
CDR3aa: CASSREPGQGRYEQYF

j_gene: TRBJ2-1
abundance: many
d_gene: TRBD2
v_gene: TRBV15
CDR3nt: TGTGCCACCAGCAGAGACCGCTGGCTAGCGGGGGGATACAATGAGCAGTTCTTC
CDR3aa: CATSRDRWLAGGYNEQFF

j_gene: TRBJ2-4
abundance: many
d_gene: TRBD2
v_gene: TRBV7-8
CDR3nt: TGTGCCAGCAGCTCCGGGACTAGCGGGGGGGCCCTAAACATTCAGTACTTC
CDR3aa: CASSSGTSGGALNIQYF

j_gene: TRBJ1-1
abundance: few
d_gene: .
v_gene: TRBV27
CDR3nt: TGTGCCAGCAGCCCCGGTCAGCCAGAAGCTTTCTTT
CDR3aa: CASSPGQPEAFF

j_gene: TRBJ2-7
abundance: many
d_gene: TRBD2
v_gene: TRBV18
CDR3nt: TGTGCCAGCTCAGGAGGGAGGGACGAGCAGTACTTC
CDR3aa: CASSGGRDEQYF

j_gene: TRBJ2-5
abundance: .
d_gene: .
v_gene: TRBV7-7
CDR3nt: TGTGCTAGCAGCCACTGGGAGACCCAGTACTTC
CDR3aa: CASSHWETQYF

j_gene: TRBJ2-2
abundance: many
d_gene: TRBD1
v_gene: TRBV19
CDR3nt: TGTGCCACTCGTGGGACAGGGGTCGCCGGGGAGCTGTTTTTT
CDR3aa: CATRGTGVAGELFF

j_gene: TRBJ2-1
abundance: few
d_gene: TRBD1
v_gene: TRBV9
CDR3nt: TGTGCCAGCAGCGTAGCCTCCGACAGGGCCGCCTACAATGAGCAGTTCTTC
CDR3aa: CASSVASDRAAYNEQFF

j_gene: TRBJ2-3
abundance: few
d_gene: .
v_gene: TRBV5-1
CDR3nt: TGCGCCAGCAGCTACGCAACAGATACGCAGTATTTT
CDR3aa: CASSYATDTQYF

j_gene: TRBJ2-7
abundance: .
d_gene: .
v_gene: TRBV6-5
CDR3nt: TGTGCCAGCAGTTACTGGGGTTCGGCCTCCTACGAGCAGTACTTC
CDR3aa: CASSYWGSASYEQYF

j_gene: TRBJ2-7
abundance: .
d_gene: .
v_gene: TRBV11-2
CDR3nt: TGTGCCAGCAGCCTGGGCACAGGGCGAGGCGAGCAGTACTTC
CDR3aa: CASSLGTGRGEQYF